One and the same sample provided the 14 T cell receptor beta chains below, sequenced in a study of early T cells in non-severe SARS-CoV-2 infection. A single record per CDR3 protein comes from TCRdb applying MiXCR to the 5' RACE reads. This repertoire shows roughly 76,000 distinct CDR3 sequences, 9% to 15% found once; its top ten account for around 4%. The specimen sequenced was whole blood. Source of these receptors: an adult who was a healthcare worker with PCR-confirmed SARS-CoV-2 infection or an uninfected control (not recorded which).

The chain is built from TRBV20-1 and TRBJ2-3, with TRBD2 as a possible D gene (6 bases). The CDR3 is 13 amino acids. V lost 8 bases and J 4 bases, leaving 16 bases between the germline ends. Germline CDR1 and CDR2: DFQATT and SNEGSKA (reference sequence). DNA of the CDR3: TGCAGTTTGGGGGACGGGAGAGCAGATACGCAGTATTTT. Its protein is CSLGDGRADTQYF.

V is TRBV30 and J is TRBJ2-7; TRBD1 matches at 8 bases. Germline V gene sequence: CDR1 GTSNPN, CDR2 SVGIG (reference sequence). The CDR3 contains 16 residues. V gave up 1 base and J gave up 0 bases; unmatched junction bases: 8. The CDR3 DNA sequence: TGTGCCTGGAGTGGGACAGGGCGGTTGAACTCCTACGAGCAGTACTTC. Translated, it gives CAWSGTGRLNSYEQYF.

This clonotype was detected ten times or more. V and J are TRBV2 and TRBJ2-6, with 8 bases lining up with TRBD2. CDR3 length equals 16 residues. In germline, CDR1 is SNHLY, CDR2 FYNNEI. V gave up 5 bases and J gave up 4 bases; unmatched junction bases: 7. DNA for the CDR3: TGTGCCAGCAGTCCCACGGGAGGGGCGGGGGCCAACGTCCTGACTTTC. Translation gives CASSPTGGAGANVLTF.

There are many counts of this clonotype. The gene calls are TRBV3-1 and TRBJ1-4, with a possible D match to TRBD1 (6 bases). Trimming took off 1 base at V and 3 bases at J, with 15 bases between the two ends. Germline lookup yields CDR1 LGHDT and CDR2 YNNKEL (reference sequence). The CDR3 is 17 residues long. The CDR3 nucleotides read TGTGCCAGCAGCCAAGGGGGCAGGGGAGTATCTAATGAAAAACTGTTTTTT. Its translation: CASSQGGRGVSNEKLFF.

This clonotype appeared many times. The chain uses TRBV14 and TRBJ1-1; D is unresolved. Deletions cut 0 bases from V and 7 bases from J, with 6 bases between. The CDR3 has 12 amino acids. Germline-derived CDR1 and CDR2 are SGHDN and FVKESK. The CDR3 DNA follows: TGTGCCAGCAGCCAAGACTACCGTGAAGCTTTCTTT. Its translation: CASSQDYREAFF.

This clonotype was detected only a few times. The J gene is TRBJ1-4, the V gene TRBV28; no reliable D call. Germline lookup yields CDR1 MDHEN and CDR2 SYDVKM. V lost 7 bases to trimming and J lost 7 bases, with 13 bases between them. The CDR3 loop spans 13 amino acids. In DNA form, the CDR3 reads TGTGCCAGCAACGGGGTGTTCGGTGAAAAACTGTTTTTT. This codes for CASNGVFGEKLFF.

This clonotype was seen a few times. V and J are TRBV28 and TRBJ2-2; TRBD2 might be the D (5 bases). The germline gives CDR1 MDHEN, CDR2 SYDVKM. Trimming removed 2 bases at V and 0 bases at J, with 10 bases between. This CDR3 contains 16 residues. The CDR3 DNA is TGTGCCAGCAGTTTAGGAGCGGCCGCGAACACCGGGGAGCTGTTTTTT. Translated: CASSLGAAANTGELFF.

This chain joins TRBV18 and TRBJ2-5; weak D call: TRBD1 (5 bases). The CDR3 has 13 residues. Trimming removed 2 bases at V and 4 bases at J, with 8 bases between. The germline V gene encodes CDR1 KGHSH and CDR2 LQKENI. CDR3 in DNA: TGTGCCAGCTCACCAGGCAGGGCAGAGACCCAGTACTTC. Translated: CASSPGRAETQYF.

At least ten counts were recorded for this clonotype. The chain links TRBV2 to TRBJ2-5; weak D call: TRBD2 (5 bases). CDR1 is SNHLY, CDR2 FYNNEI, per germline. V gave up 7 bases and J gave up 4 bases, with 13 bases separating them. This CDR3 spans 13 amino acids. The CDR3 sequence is CASKAASPETQYF. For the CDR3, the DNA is TGTGCCAGCAAAGCGGCCTCTCCAGAGACCCAGTACTTC.

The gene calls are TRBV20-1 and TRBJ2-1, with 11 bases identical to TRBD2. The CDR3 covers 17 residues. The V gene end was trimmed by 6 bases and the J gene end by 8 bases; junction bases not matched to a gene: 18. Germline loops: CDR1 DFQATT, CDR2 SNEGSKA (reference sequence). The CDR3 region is CSALLKPSGRRSYEQFF. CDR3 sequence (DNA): TGCAGTGCCCTTCTTAAGCCTAGCGGGAGGAGATCATATGAGCAGTTCTTC.

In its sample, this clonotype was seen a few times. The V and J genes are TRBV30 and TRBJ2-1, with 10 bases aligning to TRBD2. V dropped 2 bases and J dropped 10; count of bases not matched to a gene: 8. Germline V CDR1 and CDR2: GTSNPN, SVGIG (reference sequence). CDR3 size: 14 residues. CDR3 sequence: CAWSRSSGRGEQFF. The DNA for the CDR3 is TGTGCCTGGAGTAGGTCTAGCGGGAGAGGCGAGCAGTTCTTC.

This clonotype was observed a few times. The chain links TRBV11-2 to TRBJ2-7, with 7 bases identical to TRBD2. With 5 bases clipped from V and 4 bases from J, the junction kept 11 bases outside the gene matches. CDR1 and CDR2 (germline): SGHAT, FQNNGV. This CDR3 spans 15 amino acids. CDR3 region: CASSPGIGEGYEQYF. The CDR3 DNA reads TGTGCCAGCAGCCCGGGGATAGGGGAGGGGTACGAGCAGTACTTC.

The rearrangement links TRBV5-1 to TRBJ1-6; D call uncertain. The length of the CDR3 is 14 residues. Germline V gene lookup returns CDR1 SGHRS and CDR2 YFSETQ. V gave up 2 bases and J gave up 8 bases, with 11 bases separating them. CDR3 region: CASSLWGKDSPLHF. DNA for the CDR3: TGCGCCAGCAGCTTATGGGGAAAGGATTCACCCCTCCACTTT.

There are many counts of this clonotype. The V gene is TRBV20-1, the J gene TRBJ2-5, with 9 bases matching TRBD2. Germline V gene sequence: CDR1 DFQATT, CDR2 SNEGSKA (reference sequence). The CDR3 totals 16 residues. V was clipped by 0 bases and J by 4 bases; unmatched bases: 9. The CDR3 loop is CSARDSGGAGGETQYF. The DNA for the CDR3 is TGCAGTGCTAGAGATTCGGGTGGAGCGGGAGGAGAGACCCAGTACTTC.